This TCR beta chain was profiled in a study of long-term antiretroviral therapy in people with HIV. The study, taken as a whole, reports: Although diversity increased after ART, it remained lower than in transplant donor controls.

V lost 2 bases to trimming and J lost 1 base; unmatched junction nucleotides: 8. Germline V gives CDR1 SGHNT, CDR2 YYREEE (reference sequence). The length of the CDR3 is 16 residues. Samples were assayed with immunoSEQ v3.0 at survey level. Data came from immunoSEQ multiplex PCR; TCRdb stores just in-frame clones and leaves some out. Among 20,000 to 25,000 clones listed, roughly four fifths were seen once. In regard to this clone: The antigen remains undetermined.

The sequence was collected from a young man with HIV. The rearrangement uses TRBV5-4 and TRBJ1-1; 7 bases align to TRBD1. The source material was unsorted PBMCs, sampled 1.5 years after starting antiretroviral therapy. This CDR3 is CASSLGGGGRNTEAFF. DNA for the CDR3: TGTGCCAGCAGCTTAGGAGGGGGCGGGAGGAACACTGAAGCTTTCTTT.